The 9 T cell receptor beta chains below all came from one sample that was sequenced in a study of neurological immune-mediated disorders. TCRdb reprocessed the 5' RACE reads via MiXCR and lists one record per CDR3 protein. In the table there are 65,000 to 85,000 distinct CDR3 sequences, 3.2% of which are singletons. The specimen sequenced was PBMCs. The source is a woman aged 45-59 years with multiple sclerosis.

This clonotype was picked up many times. The chain couples TRBV12-3 or TRBV12-4 to TRBJ1-2; no clear D gene. V lost 1 base and J lost 4, with 16 bases in between. CDR3 length: 16 amino acids. Here the CDR3 reads CASSLEGGSASYGYTF. For the CDR3, the DNA is TGTGCCAGCAGTTTAGAGGGTGGCAGCGCCAGCTATGGCTACACCTTC.

This clonotype was observed at least ten times. J is TRBJ2-5 and V is TRBV10-3; D unresolved. The germline V and J ends were trimmed by 8 bases and 4 bases, with 20 bases remaining between them. Germline CDR1 and CDR2: ENHRY and SYGVKD. The CDR3 is 15 amino acids. The CDR3 DNA is TGTGCCATCGCGGACCCTACAAATTCTACAGAGACCCAGTACTTC. It yields the protein CAIADPTNSTETQYF.

Many counts were recorded for this clonotype. V usage is TRBV10-3 and J usage is TRBJ2-2, with D perhaps matching TRBD1 or TRBD2 (5 bases each). Germline lookup yields CDR1 ENHRY and CDR2 SYGVKD. The CDR3 spans 15 residues. V gave up 10 bases and J gave up 6 bases, with 21 bases separating them. The CDR3 loop reads CATGRHPEGSGELFF. In DNA, the CDR3 is TGTGCCACGGGACGACACCCAGAAGGTTCCGGGGAGCTGTTTTTT.

At least ten counts were recorded for this clonotype. V and J are TRBV4-2 and TRBJ2-2; D is undetermined. V was trimmed by 0 bases and J by 1 base, leaving 6 bases between them. The length of the CDR3 is 15 residues. The germline CDR1 and CDR2 sequences are LGHNA and YNFKEQ. The CDR3 reads CASSQDPGNTGELFF. The CDR3, as DNA: TGTGCCAGCAGCCAAGATCCGGGGAACACCGGGGAGCTGTTTTTT.

This clonotype was recorded at least ten times. The chain is built from TRBV20-1 and TRBJ1-3, with D perhaps matching TRBD1 (6 bases). Trimming took 0 bases from V and 0 from J, leaving 12 bases between them. The germline CDR1 and CDR2 sequences are DFQATT and SNEGSKA (reference sequence). The CDR3 is 16 residues long. CDR3 coding DNA: TGCAGTGCTAGAGACCAACAGGGTTTCTCTGGAAACACCATATATTTT. Amino acids: CSARDQQGFSGNTIYF.

In this sample, this clonotype turned up a few times. V gene TRBV5-4 combines with J gene TRBJ2-1; TRBD2 matches 8 bases. The CDR3 has 17 residues. With 5 bases clipped from V and 3 bases from J, the junction kept 13 bases outside the gene matches. The germline gives CDR1 SGHNT, CDR2 YYREEE (reference sequence). CDR3 protein: CASRPGGAGAGYNEQFF. CDR3 coding DNA: TGTGCCAGCAGACCGGGGGGAGCGGGAGCTGGCTACAATGAGCAGTTCTTC.

This clonotype showed up many times. The rearrangement joins TRBV20-1 to TRBJ2-7; TRBD2 is a possible D gene (5 bases). This CDR3 region has 13 residues. Trimming took off 1 base at V and 6 bases at J, with 13 bases between the two ends. Germline values: CDR1 DFQATT, CDR2 SNEGSKA (reference sequence). The CDR3: CSARGTPFLEQYV. In DNA form, the CDR3 reads TGCAGTGCTAGAGGGACTCCTTTTCTCGAGCAGTACGTC.

Ten or more counts support this clonotype. This chain uses TRBV20-1 with TRBJ1-4, with 8 bases matching TRBD1. Trimming cost V 3 bases and J 8 bases; bases outside gene matches: 5. Looked up from germline, CDR1 is DFQATT and CDR2 is SNEGSKA (reference sequence). The CDR3 length is 13 residues. CDR3 protein: CSASWTGNEKLFF. The CDR3 DNA sequence: TGCAGTGCTAGCTGGACAGGGAACGAAAAACTGTTTTTT.

There are many counts of this clonotype. This sequence joins TRBV20-1 and TRBJ2-7; TRBD1 aligns across 9 bases. V gave up 6 bases and J gave up 5 bases; unmatched junction bases: 2. The CDR3 has 11 residues. Germline CDR1 is DFQATT and CDR2 is SNEGSKA (reference sequence). The CDR3 bases are TGCAGTGCCGGGACAGGGAACGAGCAGTACTTC. Translation gives CSAGTGNEQYF.